The clone carrying this T cell receptor beta chain was recorded many times. Antigen specificity is unknown. This entry is derived from a study of CD8 T cells in ankylosing spondylitis. Regarding the study as a whole: Characteristic of ankylosing spondylitis blood, it appeared, was a TCR beta motif comprising roughly eight highly homologous variants.

TCRdb called the 5' RACE reads again in MiXCR, with one record for every CDR3 protein. The sample consists of under 850,000 distinct CDR3 sequences, around 20% of them appearing once. Germline lookup yields CDR1 DFQATT and CDR2 SNEGSKA (reference sequence). CDR3 size: 13 residues. V lost 2 bases and J lost 5, with 12 bases in between. The sequence was obtained from a male donor with ankylosing spondylitis. The V call is TRBV20-1, the J call TRBJ1-1, with D hard to call. The sample comprised blood, either unsorted or a sorted T cell fraction (not recorded which). This chain's CDR3 is CSARHAGGTEAFF. The CDR3 DNA is TGCAGTGCTAGACACGCAGGAGGGACTGAAGCTTTCTTT.